This T cell receptor beta chain was captured in a study of vaccination effects on CD4 cells after COVID-19. Looking at the study overall: A couple of convalescent pre-vaccine samples were taken 142 and 148 days post-diagnosis.

Scientists isolated CD4+ T cells after an approximately 9-day culture period ended. Produced via immunoSEQ multiplex PCR; TCRdb's table is partial and in-frame only. The data show approximately 45,000 clones, 75% to 80% seen once. Notes on this clone: Its antigen is currently unknown.

V gave up 3 bases and J gave up 5 bases, with 5 bases separating them. The CDR3 is made up of 11 amino acids. The sequencing used CD4+ T cells from PBMCs cultured without peptide, collected before COVID-19 vaccination. The sequence came from a human donor who had a prior SARS-CoV-2 infection. The chain combines TRBV12-3 or TRBV12-4 with TRBJ2-7, with no clear D. DNA of the CDR3: TGTGCCAGCAGTTTCAGAGACGAGCAGTACTTC. This encodes CASSFRDEQYF.